These 23 T cell receptor beta chains share one sample of origin, sequenced in a study of shared clonotypes between healthy human individuals. Sequenced by immunoSEQ multiplex PCR; TCRdb stores in-frame clones only, minus some. This sample has 2 million to 2.5 million clones, with roughly 95% found just once. The specimen sequenced was naive CD4+ T cells sorted from blood. Specified subset: CD45RA+ positively selected. The receptors shown here come from a man between 18 and 35 years old in good health.

The genes are TRBV5-4 and TRBJ1-3, with 7 bases that match TRBD1. Germline CDR1 is SGHNT and CDR2 is YYREEE (reference sequence). The CDR3 is 15 amino acids. The V segment lost 4 bases and the J segment 4 bases; nucleotides outside the gene matches: 8. The CDR3 here is CASSTGEVLGNTIYF. As DNA, the CDR3 is TGTGCCAGCAGCACAGGGGAGGTTTTAGGAAACACCATATATTTT. Combining the CDR3 with reference TRBV5-4 and TRBJ1-3 gives the whole variable domain ETGVTQSPTHLIKTRGQQVTLRCSSQSGHNTVSWYQQALGQGPQFIFQYYREEENGRGNFPPRFSGLQFPNYSSELNVNALELDDSALYLCASSTGEVLGNTIYFGEGSWLTVV.

This clone was detected only once. The V and J genes are TRBV9 and TRBJ2-2; tentatively, D is TRBD1 (6 bases). V lost 4 bases to trimming and J lost 0 bases, with 16 bases between them. The CDR3 sequence is 17 residues long. Germline V lookup: CDR1 SGDLS, CDR2 YYNGEE. DNA of the CDR3: TGTGCCAGCAGCCTTACGGGACACTCAGCGAACACCGGGGAGCTGTTTTTT. This codes for CASSLTGHSANTGELFF.

V is TRBV18 and J is TRBJ2-5, with 8 nucleotides matching TRBD2. The ends lost 3 bases at V and 5 bases at J; junction bases unmatched: 8. Per germline, CDR1 KGHSH and CDR2 LQKENI. The CDR3 runs to 15 residues. The CDR3 bases are TGTGCCAGCTCACCCTCAGGAGCGGGAGCGGAGACCCAGTACTTC. It codes for CASSPSGAGAETQYF. Full variable domain (outside the CDR3, taken from reference TRBV18 and TRBJ2-5): NAGVMQNPRHLVRRRGQEARLRCSPMKGHSHVYWYRQLPEEGLKFMVYLQKENIIDESGMPKERFSAEFPKEGPSILRIQQVVRGDSAAYFCASSPSGAGAETQYFGPGTRLLVL.

The chain combines TRBV5-4 with TRBJ1-3; D is unresolved. The CDR3 is made up of 13 amino acids. The ends were cut back, 3 bases at V and 3 bases at J, with 7 bases in the middle. Germline V gene data show CDR1 as SGHNT and CDR2 as YYREEE (reference sequence). The CDR3 sequence: CASSSYSGNTIYF. Written as DNA, the CDR3 is TGTGCCAGCAGCTCTTACAGTGGAAACACCATATATTTT. Combining the CDR3 with reference TRBV5-4 and TRBJ1-3 gives the whole variable domain ETGVTQSPTHLIKTRGQQVTLRCSSQSGHNTVSWYQQALGQGPQFIFQYYREEENGRGNFPPRFSGLQFPNYSSELNVNALELDDSALYLCASSSYSGNTIYFGEGSWLTVV.

V gene TRBV11-3 combines with J gene TRBJ1-6; D uncertain. V gave up 6 bases and J gave up 1 base, with 7 bases separating them. CDR3 size: 14 residues. Germline CDR1 reads SGHNT; CDR2 reads YENEEA. The CDR3 loop is CASRGVSYNSPLHF. In DNA, the CDR3 is TGTGCCAGCAGGGGTGTTTCCTATAATTCACCCCTCCACTTT. Combining the CDR3 with reference TRBV11-3 and TRBJ1-6 gives the whole variable domain EAGVVQSPRYKIIEKKQPVAFWCNPISGHNTLYWYLQNLGQGPELLIRYENEEAVDDSQLPKDRFSAERLKGVDSTLKIQPAELGDSAVYLCASRGVSYNSPLHFGNGTRLTVT.

A note on this clone: Different DNA sequences within this sample yield the same CDR3. The gene calls are TRBV5-1 and TRBJ2-5; D is unclear. CDR3 length: 13 residues. Trimming stripped 0 bases from V and 2 bases from J, with 5 bases between. CDR1 SGHRS and CDR2 YFSETQ come from the germline V gene. The CDR3 loop is CASSLGPQETQYF. The CDR3 nucleotides read TGCGCCAGCAGCTTGGGGCCACAAGAGACCCAGTACTTC.

The chain is built from TRBV18 and TRBJ2-7, with 8 bases that match TRBD2. CDR3 length: 19 amino acids. Unmatched junction bases numbered 14, after V lost 1 base and J lost 0 bases. Per the germline V gene, CDR1 is KGHSH and CDR2 is LQKENI. CDR3 amino acids: CASSPRWVSGMGLSYEQYF. CDR3 DNA: TGTGCCAGCTCACCACGCTGGGTTAGCGGGATGGGACTCTCCTACGAGCAGTACTTC.

In the case of this clone: In the same sample, other DNA sequences code for this CDR3. This chain joins TRBV5-4 and TRBJ2-7; D is ambiguous. V gave up 0 bases and J gave up 4 bases, with 8 bases separating them. The CDR3 runs 13 residues. Germline values: CDR1 SGHNT, CDR2 YYREEE (reference sequence). The CDR3 coding sequence is TGTGCCAGCAGCTTGGCCTCAGGATACGAGCAGTACTTC. This codes for CASSLASGYEQYF. Based on the CDR3 plus reference TRBV5-4 and TRBJ2-7, the full variable domain is ETGVTQSPTHLIKTRGQQVTLRCSSQSGHNTVSWYQQALGQGPQFIFQYYREEENGRGNFPPRFSGLQFPNYSSELNVNALELDDSALYLCASSLASGYEQYFGPGTRLTVT.

V is TRBV4-3 and J is TRBJ1-6; 7 bases agree with TRBD1. V trimming: 0 bases; J trimming: 0 bases; junction bases outside the gene matches: 5. Germline CDR1 is LGHNA and CDR2 is YSLEER. This CDR3 is 18 amino acids long. The CDR3 loop is CASSQDTDRNSYNSPLHF. In DNA, the CDR3 is TGCGCCAGCAGCCAAGATACGGACAGGAACTCCTATAATTCACCCCTCCACTTT.

V is TRBV25-1 and J is TRBJ1-5; D uncertain. The CDR3 consists of 14 residues. CDR1 and CDR2 (germline): MGHDK, SYGVNS. Trimming stripped 2 bases from V and 1 base from J, with 6 bases between. The CDR3 reads CASSEQGSNQPQHF. The CDR3 region has the DNA TGTGCCAGCAGTGAACAAGGGAGCAATCAGCCCCAGCATTTT.

The rearrangement joins TRBV28 to TRBJ2-1; TRBD2 might be the D (5 bases). The germline gives CDR1 MDHEN, CDR2 SYDVKM. The CDR3 totals 12 residues. DNA of the CDR3: TGTGCTAGCGTAGGACTCACCAATGAGCAGTTCTTC. Translating gives CASVGLTNEQFF. Using reference TRBV28 and TRBJ2-1 for the parts outside the CDR3, the full variable domain is DVKVTQSSRYLVKRTGEKVFLECVQDMDHENMFWYRQDPGLGLRLIYFSYDVKMKEKGDIPEGYSVSREKKERFSLILESASTNQTSMYLCASVGLTNEQFFGPGTRLTVL.

The chain carries TRBV10-3 and TRBJ1-2; D gene uncertain. CDR3 length equals 15 residues. V gave up 0 bases and J gave up 3 bases, with 11 bases separating them. From germline, CDR1 is ENHRY and CDR2 SYGVKD. CDR3: CAISESKGRDYGYTF. Here the CDR3 DNA reads TGTGCCATCAGTGAGTCTAAGGGCAGAGACTATGGCTACACCTTC.

The J gene is TRBJ1-1, the V gene TRBV6-6; a possible D gene is TRBD1 (6 bases). The germline V and J ends were trimmed by 6 bases and 0 bases, with 14 bases remaining between them. Germline loops: CDR1 MNHNY, CDR2 SVGAGI (reference sequence). The CDR3 has 15 amino acids. In DNA form, the CDR3 reads TGTGCCAGCAGGCCGGGACAAAACATGAACACTGAAGCTTTCTTT. It is translated as CASRPGQNMNTEAFF.

The J gene is TRBJ2-7, the V gene TRBV10-2, with TRBD2 as a possible D gene (5 bases). This CDR3 comprises 13 residues. The V gene's germline CDR1 is WSHSY and CDR2 SAAADI. Trimming stripped 3 bases from V and 7 bases from J, with 13 bases between. The DNA for the CDR3 is TGCGCCAGCAGTGACCCGACACGGACTGAGCAGTACTTC. It translates to CASSDPTRTEQYF.

This clone has more than one count but fewer than ten. The V and J genes are TRBV21-1 and TRBJ1-5. TRBV21-1 is assigned pseudogene status. This CDR3 is built from 16 residues. The CDR3 sequence is CARPGDWRLSGQPQHF. CDR3 nucleotides: TGTGCCAGGCCCGGGGACTGGAGGTTATCGGGTCAGCCCCAGCATTTT.

The rearrangement joins TRBV28 to TRBJ1-1; 7 bases are a match to TRBD1. With V trimmed by 5 bases and J by 11 bases, 8 bases remained unmatched. Germline V gene sequence: CDR1 MDHEN, CDR2 SYDVKM. The CDR3 spans 12 residues. This CDR3 reads CASSLDRVAAFF. CDR3 DNA sequence: TGTGCCAGCAGTCTCGACAGGGTTGCGGCTTTCTTT.

This chain connects TRBV7-9 to TRBJ2-5; 8 nucleotides line up with TRBD2. The ends lost 5 bases at V and 4 bases at J; junction bases unmatched: 15. Germline assignment: CDR1 SEHNR and CDR2 FQNEAQ (reference sequence). The CDR3 loop spans 17 amino acids. Written as DNA, the CDR3 is TGTGCCAGCAGCCCTAATCCCACCGGGACTAGAGGAGAGACCCAGTACTTC. It specifies CASSPNPTGTRGETQYF.

The chain carries TRBV28 and TRBJ2-1; unclear D gene. The germline V gene has CDR1 MDHEN and CDR2 SYDVKM. The CDR3 is made up of 10 amino acids. V was cut by 8 bases and J by 7 bases, with 6 bases left in between. In DNA, the CDR3 is TGTGCCAGCCGACGAAATGAGCAGTTCTTC. This gives the protein CASRRNEQFF.

The chain uses TRBV6-5 and TRBJ1-1; maybe TRBD1 (6 bases). This CDR3 has 13 amino acids. Trimming removed 8 bases at V and 1 base at J, with 11 bases between. CDR1 is MNHEY and CDR2 is SVGAGI in the germline V gene. For the CDR3, the DNA is TGTGCCAGCCTTGGACAGAAGAACACTGAAGCTTTCTTT. It specifies CASLGQKNTEAFF.

V usage is TRBV7-2 and J usage is TRBJ2-7; D is perhaps TRBD1 or TRBD2 (5 bases each). The V end lost 3 bases, the J end lost 6 bases, and 12 bases lay between the germline ends. CDR3 size: 13 residues. Per germline, CDR1 SGHTA and CDR2 FQGNSA. The CDR3 spells CASSFAGTGEQYF. The CDR3 DNA reads as TGTGCCAGCAGCTTCGCCGGGACCGGCGAGCAGTACTTC.

The chain has TRBV7-9 and TRBJ1-4; D unclear. The germline V gene encodes CDR1 SEHNR and CDR2 FQNEAQ (reference sequence). V lost 5 bases to trimming and J lost 3 bases, with 13 bases between them. CDR3 size: 15 residues. The CDR3 DNA reads as TGTGCCAGCAGCCCAGAGGGTAACCCTAATGAAAAACTGTTTTTT. Encoded protein: CASSPEGNPNEKLFF.

V and J are TRBV6-5 and TRBJ1-3; 7 bases line up with TRBD1. Losses at the gene ends were 8 bases for V and 0 bases for J; bases not matched to a gene: 7. CDR3 length: 15 residues. CDR1 and CDR2 (germline): MNHEY, SVGAGI. CDR3 residues: CASRAHRGSGNTIYF. As DNA, the CDR3 is TGTGCCAGCCGTGCCCACAGGGGCTCTGGAAACACCATATATTTT.

The table lists this clone with a count of one. This CDR3 is CASEDRNYGYTF. The CDR3, as DNA: TGTGCCAGCGAGGACAGGAACTATGGCTACACCTTC. This chain links TRBV6-1 with TRBJ1-2; 7 bases are shared with TRBD1. This CDR3 region has 12 residues. The junction had 2 bases not matched to a gene; V was cut back by 8 bases and J by 2 bases. Germline CDR1 MNHNS, CDR2 SASEGT.